Included here is one T cell receptor beta chain sequence, with context. What this receptor recognizes is not known. No quality values exist for individual bases; no much larger clone is one base distant. These data belong to a study of shared clonotypes between healthy human individuals (dated by TCRdb to 2018 to 2021). Turning to the overall study: Three men and a couple of women, aged 18 to 49 years, made up the cohort. Per donor, three plates each were used for CD4 naive and CD4 memory, two for CD8 naive, and one for CD8 memory. To estimate repertoire size and how much clonotype sharing occurs between individuals, the study deeply sequenced the blood TCR repertoires of about five healthy adults. Libraries were prepared and TCR repertoires were sequenced by different laboratories using diverse techniques, in order to increase sequencing depth and limit assay-specific biases. Per donor, leukapheresis produced somewhere between about 0.8 and 9 billion PBMCs. The research as a whole found: Pairwise subsampling led to the expectation that sequencing depth would affect the degree of clonotype sharing among donors. Sampling was restricted to blood, and TCR repertoires in tissue are likely to differ from TCR repertoires in blood. Estimated clonotype richness was generally larger for naive than for memory subsets. The genetic and exposure-history diversity represented was limited by the small number of donors. Even with the large sequencing depth, rarefaction of the sorted-subset datasets indicated that sequencing was incomplete. Across a few donors, roughly 5% of naive CD4, approximately 3.6% of naive CD8, about 2.3% of memory CD4, and 0.3% to 0.45% of memory CD8 clonotypes were shared. Compared with non-shared clonotypes, the clonotypes found in all four sorted-subset donors had higher generation probabilities.

Using the deep immunoSEQ assay, multiplex PCR amplified TCR CDR3 regions from genomic DNA. Extracted genomic DNA from each cell subset was spread evenly across all wells of several immunoSEQ 96-well plates, with each plate serving as a replicate. Each replicate PCR for sorted subsets received around 0.2 ug genomic DNA, equal to about 30,000 T cell genomes. Purified libraries were quantified with a Qubit 3.0 fluorometer, sized on a Bioanalyzer 2100, and re-quantified with the KAPA Library Quantification kit. Each immunoSEQ 96-well plate was sequenced on its own single-read 150-cycle Illumina NextSeq 550 flow cell. The study's processing was this. Because only junctional sequences without quality scores were contained in the immunoSEQ output, filtering matching that applied to full-length reads could not be performed. Sequences were annotated with PyIR, a Python wrapper for IgBLAST v1.9, using IMGT germline references to assign V/J genes and CDR3. Any read was removed if the V/J assignment was weak (E-value above 1e-6), the CDR3 was missing, or the read contained stop codons, out-of-frame junctions, or ambiguous translated residues. V3J clonotypes were defined as sequences sharing the same inferred V gene, J gene, and CDR3 amino acid sequence. Percentage overlap between repertoires was computed as shared unique clonotypes divided by the size of the smaller repertoire. Repertoire richness was assessed with RTK rarefaction, the Chao1 estimator, and Recon v2.1 estimates of unobserved clonotypes. Generation probabilities were computed with OLGA for all TCRbeta clonotypes obtained by the gDNA method from a handful of donors. TCRdb obtained this table from immuneACCESS and retained in-frame rearrangements with V and J assigned. These tables miss some clones; where compared with another copy, unresolved V genes account for less than half of the shortfall, and the remainder is unexplained. The V and J calls and clone size were taken over from that table, and D and trimming were inferred from the DNA. The sample profile shows approximately 640,000 clones; about nine tenths of them were found once. Of the sample, 30% to 35% falls within the top ten clones.

The germline V gene (reference sequence) supplies CDR1 SEHNR and CDR2 FQNEAQ. The CDR3 covers 19 residues, taking in both the cysteine and the phenylalanine. The CDR3 DNA has 57 bases and is translated from base 1. V and J are truncated by 7 bases and 6 bases respectively, leaving an intervening sequence of 28 bases. Donors were healthy HIV-negative adults with no recently reported acute infections or vaccinations. Only Caucasian adults living in Nashville, Tennessee, USA were represented among the donors. The CD8 memory samples were a combination of magnetically selected CD45RO+ cells and CCR7-negative CD45RA+ effector memory (TemRA) cells. Blood was obtained by leukapheresis, after which PBMCs were separated by Ficoll-Histopaque density gradient centrifugation and cryopreserved in liquid nitrogen vapor phase. Analytical flow cytometry was used to check the purity and quantity of each magnetically sorted T cell population. Genomic DNA was isolated from every sorted fraction and measured by UV absorbance on a Nanodrop 2000c.

This receptor chain uses TRBV7-9 and TRBJ1-6; perhaps TRBD1 is the D gene, with 5 bases matching. The sequencing sample was made of memory CD8+ T cells from PBMCs. Sample cell subset or site, as interpreted from the label and publication: CD45RO+ cells pooled with CCR7-negative TemRA cells. This sequence originates from a young man in good health. Some clones in this sample may be carry-over from other donors' samples. The CDR3 region has the sequence CASTPTAYHGPRGNSPLHF. DNA sequence: TGTGCCAGCACCCCCACGGCATATCATGGACCGAGGGGTAATTCACCCCTCCACTTT.